These 18 T cell receptor beta chains were all obtained from the same sample, sequenced in a study of T cell responses to AZD1222 COVID-19 vaccine (dated by TCRdb to 2020 to 2023). The sample's time point, from its label and the paper: baseline before first vaccination. Library preparation employed the immunoSEQ multiplex PCR assay. TCRdb took this table from immuneACCESS and kept in-frame rearrangements with V and J called. Such tables lack part of the clones; where checked against another copy, unresolved V genes explain under half of the gap, and the rest is unexplained. This sample lists about 160,000 clones; 94% were detected once. The top ten clones comprise over 0.95% of the sample. The specimen comprised peripheral blood, sampled on day 0 of AZD1222 vaccination. These TCRs come from an adult in good health.

The CDR3 DNA follows: TGTGCCAGCAGCCAAGAAGAAGGCCCGGCCTACAATGAGCAGTTCTTC. Amino acid sequence: CASSQEEGPAYNEQFF. The chain links TRBV3-1 (or the pseudogene TRBV3-2) to TRBJ2-1, with unresolved D. V lost 0 bases to trimming and J lost 2 bases, with 11 bases between them. Germline CDR1 LGHDT, CDR2 YNNKEL (reference sequence). CDR3 length: 16 amino acids.

The chain combines TRBV18 with TRBJ1-5; no firm D call. The CDR3 covers 15 residues. Germline CDR1 reads KGHSH; CDR2 reads LQKENI. Deletions cut 6 bases from V and 7 bases from J, with 19 bases between. CDR3 protein: CASSLGEGSGQPQHF. CDR3 sequence (DNA): TGTGCCAGCTCGCTCGGGGAGGGCTCGGGGCAGCCCCAGCATTTT.

V usage is TRBV12-5 and J usage is TRBJ2-2, with D possibly being TRBD1 (6 bases). V was clipped by 6 bases and J by 1 base, with 9 bases between them. CDR3 size: 14 residues. The germline gives CDR1 LGHNT, CDR2 FRNRAP. The CDR3 here is CASGRRGNTGELFF. In DNA, the CDR3 is TGTGCTAGTGGCCGCAGGGGGAACACCGGGGAGCTGTTTTTT.

This rearrangement joins TRBV5-1 to TRBJ1-3; no definite D call. Trimming cost V 1 base and J 0 bases, with 17 bases left between them. The germline V gene encodes CDR1 SGHRS and CDR2 YFSETQ. The CDR3 is 18 amino acids. CDR3 coding DNA: TGCGCCAGCAGCTTGTACGTACTAGTTCCTAACTCTGGAAACACCATATATTTT. It is translated as CASSLYVLVPNSGNTIYF.

This sequence joins TRBV18 and TRBJ2-3; no clear D. Germline V gene sequence: CDR1 KGHSH, CDR2 LQKENI. The V end was cut by 4 bases, the J end by 0 bases, with 8 bases between. The CDR3 has 14 residues. CDR3 coding DNA: TGTGCCAGCTCACTGGGTTATAGCACAGATACGCAGTATTTT. This encodes CASSLGYSTDTQYF.

The chain is built from TRBV19 and TRBJ2-1; TRBD2 agrees at 10 bases. CDR3 length: 16 amino acids. From germline, CDR1 is LNHDA and CDR2 SQIVND (reference sequence). Germline trimming cut 2 bases from V and 0 bases from J; bases unmatched to any gene: 1. The CDR3 DNA reads TGTGCCAGTAGTATAAGCGGGGGGGGCTCCTACAATGAGCAGTTCTTC. Protein: CASSISGGGSYNEQFF.

The V call is TRBV27, the J call TRBJ2-1; D remains ambiguous. V was cut by 4 bases and J by 7 bases, with 14 bases left in between. The CDR3 runs 14 residues. Germline V CDR1 and CDR2: MNHEY, SMNVEV (reference sequence). This chain's CDR3 is CASSSGLTRNEQFF. The CDR3 DNA reads TGTGCCAGCAGTTCGGGTCTCACACGGAATGAGCAGTTCTTC.

J is TRBJ2-1 and V is TRBV5-4; D remains ambiguous. The CDR3 extends over 12 amino acids. Germline V gives CDR1 SGHNT, CDR2 YYREEE (reference sequence). Trimming took 0 bases from V and 9 from J, leaving 7 bases between them. Written as DNA, the CDR3 is TGTGCCAGCAGCTTGGAAGACGGTGAGCAGTTCTTC. It is translated as CASSLEDGEQFF.

To note about this clone: Other DNA sequences in this specimen translate into the identical CDR3. The CDR3 DNA follows: TGTGCCAGCTCACCACCGGGGACTAGCGGATACAATGAGCAGTTCTTC. Translation gives CASSPPGTSGYNEQFF. This chain uses TRBV18 with TRBJ2-1; 11 bases are shared with TRBD2. V gave up 0 bases and J gave up 4 bases; unmatched junction bases: 2. Germline lookup yields CDR1 KGHSH and CDR2 LQKENI. The CDR3 contains 16 residues. The variable domain in full, with the rest retrieved from reference TRBV18 and TRBJ2-1, is NAGVMQNPRHLVRRRGQEARLRCSPMKGHSHVYWYRQLPEEGLKFMVYLQKENIIDESGMPKERFSAEFPKEGPSILRIQQVVRGDSAAYFCASSPPGTSGYNEQFFGPGTRLTVL.

The V call is TRBV3-1 (or the pseudogene TRBV3-2), the J call TRBJ2-5; D may match TRBD1 or TRBD2 (6 bases each). The germline V and J ends were trimmed by 2 bases and 1 base, with 11 bases remaining between them. The germline CDR1 and CDR2 sequences are LGHDT and YNNKEL (reference sequence). This CDR3 has 15 amino acids. CDR3 coding DNA: TGTGCCAGCAGCCAATACGGGGGCCTCCAAGAGACCCAGTACTTC. The encoded protein is CASSQYGGLQETQYF.

The chain is built from TRBV6-1 and TRBJ1-3; D is ambiguous. Germline CDR1 and CDR2: MNHNS and SASEGT. The V gene lost 2 bases and the J gene lost 4 bases, with 6 bases spanning the gap. The length of the CDR3 is 13 residues. Here the CDR3 reads CASSESRGNTIYF. The DNA of the CDR3 is TGTGCCAGCAGTGAATCCCGAGGAAACACCATATATTTT.

The rearrangement joins TRBV6-5 to TRBJ1-1; D is possibly TRBD1 (6 bases). The germline gives CDR1 MNHEY, CDR2 SVGAGI. With 10 bases removed from V and 11 bases from J, the gap between germline ends came to 20 bases. This CDR3 is built from 12 residues. Here the CDR3 reads CATDRNPPGAFF. The DNA for the CDR3 is TGTGCCACAGACAGGAACCCCCCGGGGGCTTTCTTT.

This chain joins TRBV19 and TRBJ2-3; D unresolved. The CDR3 runs to 13 residues. The germline CDR1 and CDR2 sequences are LNHDA and SQIVND (reference sequence). Trimming pared 4 bases from V and 7 bases from J, leaving 12 bases between. The CDR3 bases are TGTGCCAGTAGTACCCGAGGCGGTCATACGCAGTATTTT. Its protein product is CASSTRGGHTQYF.

This chain uses TRBV7-9 with TRBJ1-1, with TRBD1 as a possible D gene (6 bases). The CDR3 is 18 residues long. V was trimmed by 4 bases and J by 8 bases, leaving 29 bases between them. Germline CDR1 SEHNR, CDR2 FQNEAQ (reference sequence). The CDR3, as DNA: TGTGCCAGCAGCTCCCTACAGGGTTCCCTCAGTAGTATATCGGAAGCTTTCTTT. This translates into CASSSLQGSLSSISEAFF.

V is TRBV27 and J is TRBJ1-4; tentatively, D is TRBD1 (5 bases). This CDR3 spans 13 amino acids. With 5 bases removed from V and 10 bases from J, the gap between germline ends came to 14 bases. Germline V gene sequence: CDR1 MNHEY, CDR2 SMNVEV (reference sequence). CDR3 DNA: TGTGCCAGCAGTGTCCAGGGAGCTCCAAAACTGTTTTTT. This sequence encodes CASSVQGAPKLFF.

The rearrangement uses TRBV7-8 and TRBJ1-6; TRBD1 is a possible D gene (5 bases). CDR1 SGHVS and CDR2 FQNEAQ come from the germline V gene. CDR3 length equals 16 residues. Trimming took off 5 bases at V and 14 bases at J, with 25 bases between the two ends. The CDR3: CASSLTPGPDPVTLHF. The CDR3 bases are TGTGCCAGCAGCCTAACTCCGGGACCCGACCCAGTTACCCTCCACTTT.

The chain has TRBV19 and TRBJ2-2; tentatively, D is TRBD2 (6 bases). The germline V gene has CDR1 LNHDA and CDR2 SQIVND (reference sequence). The V end lost 3 bases, the J end lost 5 bases, and 13 bases lay between the germline ends. CDR3 size: 15 residues. The CDR3 DNA sequence: TGTGCCAGTAGTATGGAGGGAGTGAGTACCGGGGAGCTGTTTTTT. It codes for CASSMEGVSTGELFF.

A remark on this clone: Other DNA sequences in this specimen translate into the identical CDR3. V gene TRBV19 combines with J gene TRBJ1-5; TRBD1 matches at 7 bases. Germline-derived CDR1 and CDR2 are LNHDA and SQIVND (reference sequence). The CDR3 loop spans 15 amino acids. The J segment lost 2 bases and the V segment lost 1 base, leaving 2 bases of the junction unmatched. CDR3 in amino acids: CASSIGQGGNQPQHF. The DNA for the CDR3 is TGTGCCAGTAGTATAGGACAGGGAGGCAATCAGCCCCAGCATTTT.